This is a list of T cell receptor beta chains from one sample in a study of early T cells in non-severe SARS-CoV-2 infection. MiXCR, applied by TCRdb to the 5' RACE reads, yields one record per CDR3 protein. Among over 80,000 distinct CDR3 sequences listed, more than 13% were seen once. The material sequenced was whole blood. These receptor sequences come from an adult who was a healthcare worker with PCR-confirmed SARS-CoV-2 infection or an uninfected control (not recorded which). Each CDR3 is given with its conserved first and last residue. The order of the fields is V gene, CDR3 length, J gene, D gene, clone size, CDR3 DNA, CDR3 protein. D genes are given only for firm matches. Size values are once, few and many counts, or a class for expanded clones, and some rows have none.

v_call: TRBV6-6
cdr3_length: 12
j_call: TRBJ1-2
d_call: .
clone_size: .
cdr3_nt: TGTGCCAGCAGTTACTGGACAGAAAGCTACACCTTC
cdr3_aa: CASSYWTESYTF

v_call: TRBV20-1
cdr3_length: 13
j_call: TRBJ1-4
d_call: .
clone_size: .
cdr3_nt: TGCAGTGCTACAACGGGATATAATGAAAAACTGTTTTTT
cdr3_aa: CSATTGYNEKLFF

v_call: TRBV4-2
cdr3_length: 17
j_call: TRBJ2-3
d_call: TRBD2
clone_size: few
cdr3_nt: TGTGCCAGCAGCCAAGATGATTGGGGACTAAGCACAGATACGCAGTATTTT
cdr3_aa: CASSQDDWGLSTDTQYF

v_call: TRBV14
cdr3_length: 14
j_call: TRBJ1-3
d_call: .
clone_size: .
cdr3_nt: TGTGCCAGCAGCCGTCCGGGCAGGTTTGACACCATATATTTT
cdr3_aa: CASSRPGRFDTIYF

v_call: TRBV7-3
cdr3_length: 15
j_call: TRBJ2-1
d_call: TRBD2
clone_size: .
cdr3_nt: TGTGCCAGCAGCTCCGGGGGGGCCACCTACAATGAGCAGTTCTTC
cdr3_aa: CASSSGGATYNEQFF

v_call: TRBV7-9
cdr3_length: 16
j_call: TRBJ2-1
d_call: TRBD2
clone_size: few
cdr3_nt: TGTGCCAGCAGCCTAGCGGGACTAGCGGGGGGGCAGGAGCAGTTCTTC
cdr3_aa: CASSLAGLAGGQEQFF

v_call: TRBV6-2/TRBV6-3
cdr3_length: 15
j_call: TRBJ1-4
d_call: .
clone_size: .
cdr3_nt: TGTGCCAGCAGTTACCCGGGGACTTCTGATGAAAAACTGTTTTTT
cdr3_aa: CASSYPGTSDEKLFF

v_call: TRBV28
cdr3_length: 15
j_call: TRBJ2-7
d_call: .
clone_size: few
cdr3_nt: TGTGCCAGCAGTTCCGCGGGCGGGGTCCACTACGAGCAGTACTTC
cdr3_aa: CASSSAGGVHYEQYF

v_call: TRBV11-2
cdr3_length: 12
j_call: TRBJ2-5
d_call: .
clone_size: .
cdr3_nt: TGTGCCAGCAGCCCCCCTTTGGAGACCCAGTACTTC
cdr3_aa: CASSPPLETQYF

v_call: TRBV20-1
cdr3_length: 14
j_call: TRBJ2-1
d_call: .
clone_size: medium-sized
cdr3_nt: TGCAGTGCTCTGACGGGGAGCTCCTACAATGAGCAGTTCTTC
cdr3_aa: CSALTGSSYNEQFF

v_call: TRBV6-2/TRBV6-3
cdr3_length: 14
j_call: TRBJ1-2
d_call: .
clone_size: .
cdr3_nt: TGTGCCAGCCGTTATGGTGGGGCAGGAGATGGCTACACCTTC
cdr3_aa: CASRYGGAGDGYTF

v_call: TRBV20-1
cdr3_length: 15
j_call: TRBJ1-1
d_call: .
clone_size: .
cdr3_nt: TGCAGTGCTAGAGACCCGGCCGCTAAGAACACTGAAGCTTTCTTT
cdr3_aa: CSARDPAAKNTEAFF

v_call: TRBV11-2
cdr3_length: 13
j_call: TRBJ2-2
d_call: .
clone_size: .
cdr3_nt: TGTGCCAGCAGCTTAAGGGGGGCCGGGGAGCTGTTTTTT
cdr3_aa: CASSLRGAGELFF

v_call: TRBV5-6
cdr3_length: 14
j_call: TRBJ1-6
d_call: TRBD1
clone_size: few
cdr3_nt: TGTGCCAGCAGAGCAGGGGGAAGCAGTTCACCCCTCCACTTT
cdr3_aa: CASRAGGSSSPLHF

v_call: TRBV4-1
cdr3_length: 17
j_call: TRBJ2-1
d_call: .
clone_size: .
cdr3_nt: TGCGCCAGCAGCCAAGAAGGGGGGAGACAGGGAGCCGGTGAGCAGTTCTTC
cdr3_aa: CASSQEGGRQGAGEQFF

v_call: TRBV11-2
cdr3_length: 17
j_call: TRBJ2-7
d_call: .
clone_size: many
cdr3_nt: TGTGCCAGCAGCTTAGGCGCGGCGTCTTTCAGCCCCTACGAGCAGTACTTC
cdr3_aa: CASSLGAASFSPYEQYF

v_call: TRBV4-2
cdr3_length: 20
j_call: TRBJ2-4
d_call: TRBD1
clone_size: .
cdr3_nt: TGTGCCAGCAGCCAAGATTCGGGACAGGGGGCTCCCAGCCCCAAAAACATTCAGTACTTC
cdr3_aa: CASSQDSGQGAPSPKNIQYF

v_call: TRBV20-1
cdr3_length: 14
j_call: TRBJ1-2
d_call: TRBD1
clone_size: few
cdr3_nt: TGCAGTGCTAGTCCACAGGGGGCGAACTATGGCTACACCTTC
cdr3_aa: CSASPQGANYGYTF

v_call: TRBV4-2
cdr3_length: 13
j_call: TRBJ2-3
d_call: .
clone_size: few
cdr3_nt: TGTGCCAGCAGCCAAGATCGGGATCGTACGCAGTATTTT
cdr3_aa: CASSQDRDRTQYF

v_call: TRBV5-1
cdr3_length: 13
j_call: TRBJ2-7
d_call: .
clone_size: few
cdr3_nt: TGCGCCAGCAGCTTGCAGGGTGACTACGAGCAGTACTTC
cdr3_aa: CASSLQGDYEQYF

v_call: TRBV12-3/TRBV12-4
cdr3_length: 14
j_call: TRBJ2-7
d_call: TRBD2
clone_size: few
cdr3_nt: TGTGCCAGCAGAAATAGCGGGGGTTCTGGTGAGCAGTACTTC
cdr3_aa: CASRNSGGSGEQYF

v_call: TRBV6-6
cdr3_length: 14
j_call: TRBJ1-1
d_call: .
clone_size: .
cdr3_nt: TGTGCCAGCAGACTTTGGACAGCAGACACTGAAGCTTTCTTT
cdr3_aa: CASRLWTADTEAFF

v_call: TRBV6-2/TRBV6-3
cdr3_length: 10
j_call: TRBJ2-4
d_call: .
clone_size: few
cdr3_nt: TGTGCCAGCAGGGCGGGCAGTCCTTACTTC
cdr3_aa: CASRAGSPYF

v_call: TRBV28
cdr3_length: 14
j_call: TRBJ2-7
d_call: .
clone_size: many
cdr3_nt: TGTGCCAGCAGTTTACCGGTCCGAGCGGCCGAGCAGTACTTC
cdr3_aa: CASSLPVRAAEQYF

v_call: TRBV11-2
cdr3_length: 16
j_call: TRBJ2-5
d_call: TRBD1
clone_size: few
cdr3_nt: TGTGCCAGCAGCCGCCGGGACAGGGCGAATCAAGAGACCCAGTACTTC
cdr3_aa: CASSRRDRANQETQYF

v_call: TRBV12-3/TRBV12-4
cdr3_length: 15
j_call: TRBJ2-5
d_call: TRBD2
clone_size: few
cdr3_nt: TGTGCCAGCAGTTTAGCCCTTAGCGGGGGAGAGACCCAGTACTTC
cdr3_aa: CASSLALSGGETQYF

v_call: TRBV5-4
cdr3_length: 15
j_call: TRBJ2-2
d_call: .
clone_size: few
cdr3_nt: TGTGCCAGCAGCCCGTTGGGGCCGAGCACCGGGGAGCTGTTTTTT
cdr3_aa: CASSPLGPSTGELFF

v_call: TRBV7-9
cdr3_length: 15
j_call: TRBJ2-3
d_call: .
clone_size: few
cdr3_nt: TGTGCCAGCAGCTTAGCTAACCTAAAGACAGATACGCAGTATTTT
cdr3_aa: CASSLANLKTDTQYF

v_call: TRBV6-6
cdr3_length: 14
j_call: TRBJ1-2
d_call: TRBD1
clone_size: .
cdr3_nt: TGTGCCAGCACCCCCCTCGGACAGGGGGCTGGCTACACCTTC
cdr3_aa: CASTPLGQGAGYTF

v_call: TRBV12-3/TRBV12-4
cdr3_length: 17
j_call: TRBJ1-2
d_call: TRBD1
clone_size: few
cdr3_nt: TGTGCCAGCAGCCCCGGGGGGGTGGGACAGAGTAACTATGGCTACACCTTC
cdr3_aa: CASSPGGVGQSNYGYTF

v_call: TRBV3-1
cdr3_length: 15
j_call: TRBJ1-2
d_call: .
clone_size: many
cdr3_nt: TGTGCCAGCAGCCAAGATCTTACTACTGCCTATGGCTACACCTTC
cdr3_aa: CASSQDLTTAYGYTF

v_call: TRBV19
cdr3_length: 17
j_call: TRBJ2-7
d_call: .
clone_size: .
cdr3_nt: TGTGCCAGTAGTATACAGACCCAGTTGGGGAACTCACCCGAGCAGTACTTC
cdr3_aa: CASSIQTQLGNSPEQYF

v_call: TRBV5-1
cdr3_length: 16
j_call: TRBJ1-1
d_call: .
clone_size: .
cdr3_nt: TGCGCCAGCAGCTTGGAATTGAGGGGCCCGAACACTGAAGCTTTCTTT
cdr3_aa: CASSLELRGPNTEAFF

v_call: TRBV6-2/TRBV6-3
cdr3_length: 15
j_call: TRBJ1-5
d_call: TRBD1
clone_size: .
cdr3_nt: TGTGCCAGCAGTTACTCGACAGGGTACGGCCAGCCCCAGCATTTT
cdr3_aa: CASSYSTGYGQPQHF

v_call: TRBV12-3/TRBV12-4
cdr3_length: 12
j_call: TRBJ1-2
d_call: .
clone_size: few
cdr3_nt: TGTGCCAGCAGTTTTTCGGGCTATGGCTACACCTTC
cdr3_aa: CASSFSGYGYTF